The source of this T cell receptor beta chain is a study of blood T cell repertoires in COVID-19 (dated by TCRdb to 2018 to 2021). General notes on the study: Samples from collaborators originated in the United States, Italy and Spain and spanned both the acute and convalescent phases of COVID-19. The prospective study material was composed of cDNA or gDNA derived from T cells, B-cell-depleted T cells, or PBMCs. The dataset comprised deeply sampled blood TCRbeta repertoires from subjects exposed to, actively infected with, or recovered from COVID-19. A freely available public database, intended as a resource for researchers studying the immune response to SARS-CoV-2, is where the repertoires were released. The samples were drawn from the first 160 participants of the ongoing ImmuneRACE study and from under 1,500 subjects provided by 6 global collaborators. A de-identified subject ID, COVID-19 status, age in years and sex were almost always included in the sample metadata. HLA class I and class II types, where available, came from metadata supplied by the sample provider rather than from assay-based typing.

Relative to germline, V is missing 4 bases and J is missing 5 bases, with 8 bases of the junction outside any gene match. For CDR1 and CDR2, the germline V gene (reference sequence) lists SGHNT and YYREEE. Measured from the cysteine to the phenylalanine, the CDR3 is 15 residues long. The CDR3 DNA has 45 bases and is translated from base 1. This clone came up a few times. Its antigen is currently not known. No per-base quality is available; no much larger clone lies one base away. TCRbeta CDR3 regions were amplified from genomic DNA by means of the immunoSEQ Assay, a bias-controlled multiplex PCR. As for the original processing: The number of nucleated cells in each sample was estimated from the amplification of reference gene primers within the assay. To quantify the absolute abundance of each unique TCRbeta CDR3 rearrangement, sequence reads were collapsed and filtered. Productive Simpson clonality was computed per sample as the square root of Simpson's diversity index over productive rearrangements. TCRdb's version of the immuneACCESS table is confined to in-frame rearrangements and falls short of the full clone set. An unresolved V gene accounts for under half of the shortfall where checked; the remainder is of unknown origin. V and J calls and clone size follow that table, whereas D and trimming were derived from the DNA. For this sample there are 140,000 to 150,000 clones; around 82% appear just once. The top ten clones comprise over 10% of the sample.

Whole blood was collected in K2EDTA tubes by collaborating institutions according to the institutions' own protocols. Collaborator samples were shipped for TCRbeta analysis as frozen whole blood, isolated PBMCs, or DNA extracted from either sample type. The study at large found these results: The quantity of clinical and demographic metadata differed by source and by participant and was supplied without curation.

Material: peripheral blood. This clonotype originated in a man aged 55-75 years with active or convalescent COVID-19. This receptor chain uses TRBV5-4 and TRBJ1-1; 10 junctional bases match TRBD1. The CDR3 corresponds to CASSGRQGATTEAFF. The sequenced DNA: TGTGCCAGCAGCGGACGACAGGGGGCGACGACTGAAGCTTTCTTT.